Following are 17 T cell receptor beta chains from one sample sequenced in a study of T cell changes during pregnancy in multiple sclerosis. Assay: immunoSEQ multiplex PCR; the TCRdb copy retains only in-frame clones and omits some. In the table there are 68,000 or so clones, roughly nine tenths of which are singletons. The source was peripheral blood, collected in the second trimester of pregnancy. The receptors originated from a female donor in good health, enrolled as a control in a pregnancy study.

This chain links TRBV5-8 with TRBJ2-3; D not resolved. This CDR3 is built from 14 residues. Trimming removed 0 bases at V and 1 base at J, with 6 bases between. Germline CDR1 reads SGHTS; CDR2 reads YDEGEE. The chain's CDR3 is CASSLGSGTDTQYF. CDR3 DNA sequence: TGTGCCAGCAGCTTGGGGTCGGGCACAGATACGCAGTATTTT.

This chain joins TRBV4-1 and TRBJ2-1, with 9 bases identical to TRBD1. Unmatched junction bases numbered 8, after V lost 6 bases and J lost 8 bases. Germline V gene data show CDR1 as MGHRA and CDR2 as YSYEKL. There are 14 residues in the CDR3. The CDR3 here is CASSRDRVLHEQFF. The CDR3 DNA is TGCGCCAGCAGTAGGGACAGGGTCCTTCATGAGCAGTTCTTC.

This clone is a singleton in its sample. The chain is built from TRBV28 and TRBJ2-6, with a weak D call TRBD2 (6 bases). Trimming pared 7 bases from V and 1 base from J, leaving 11 bases between. The CDR3 runs 15 residues. Germline CDR1 MDHEN, CDR2 SYDVKM. CDR3 DNA sequence: TGTGCCAGCACCCCGGGGGATTCTGGGGCCAACGTCCTGACTTTC. As protein: CASTPGDSGANVLTF.

The chain joins TRBV5-8 to TRBJ1-6; the match to TRBD1 covers 9 bases. The CDR3 covers 15 residues. In germline, CDR1 is SGHTS, CDR2 YDEGEE. Losses at the gene ends were 4 bases for V and 7 bases for J; bases not matched to a gene: 6. This CDR3 is CASSPRQGGNSPLHF. CDR3 DNA: TGTGCCAGCAGCCCCCGACAGGGGGGAAATTCACCCCTCCACTTT.

This clone was picked up a small number of times. The chain uses TRBV7-2 and TRBJ2-2; no definite D call. V lost 6 bases and J lost 5, with 13 bases in between. Germline CDR1 reads SGHTA; CDR2 reads FQGNSA. The CDR3 consists of 14 residues. This CDR3 is CASRARSGTGELFF. The CDR3 DNA sequence: TGTGCCAGCAGAGCGAGGAGTGGTACCGGGGAGCTGTTTTTT.

The genes are TRBV5-4 and TRBJ2-5; D is perhaps TRBD1 (6 bases). The CDR3 runs 15 residues. The V end lost 0 bases, the J end lost 0 bases, and 9 bases lay between the germline ends. CDR1 SGHNT and CDR2 YYREEE come from the germline V gene (reference sequence). CDR3 protein: CASSLGQGYQETQYF. The CDR3 DNA reads TGTGCCAGCAGCTTGGGGCAGGGGTACCAAGAGACCCAGTACTTC. Together with reference TRBV5-4 and TRBJ2-5, the CDR3 gives the full variable domain: ETGVTQSPTHLIKTRGQQVTLRCSSQSGHNTVSWYQQALGQGPQFIFQYYREEENGRGNFPPRFSGLQFPNYSSELNVNALELDDSALYLCASSLGQGYQETQYFGPGTRLLVL.

The chain has TRBV5-4 and TRBJ2-7; D might be TRBD1 (6 bases). Germline loops: CDR1 SGHNT, CDR2 YYREEE (reference sequence). The CDR3 loop spans 15 amino acids. Trimming left V 5 bases short and J 0 bases short, with 15 bases between. DNA of the CDR3: TGTGCCAGCAGTCACAGGGTCGAGAGCTCCTACGAGCAGTACTTC. It encodes CASSHRVESSYEQYF.

The CDR3 protein is CASSFPNQPQHF. The CDR3 DNA is TGTGCCAGCAGTTTCCCGAATCAGCCCCAGCATTTT. The rearrangement links TRBV27 to TRBJ1-5; D uncertain. The V gene lost 3 bases and the J gene lost 4 bases, with 4 bases spanning the gap. Germline loops: CDR1 MNHEY, CDR2 SMNVEV (reference sequence). CDR3 length: 12 residues.

The chain uses TRBV28 and TRBJ2-1; 8 bases fit TRBD2. Germline values: CDR1 MDHEN, CDR2 SYDVKM. Trimming cost V 6 bases and J 6 bases; bases outside gene matches: 22. The CDR3 sequence is 19 residues long. The CDR3 DNA follows: TGTGCCAGCAGCAGTTTTTCTCTAAGGACTAGCTTAAAGAGCAATGAGCAGTTCTTC. Translation: CASSSFSLRTSLKSNEQFF.

The sample holds a few counts of this clone. The chain is built from TRBV11-3 and TRBJ2-2, with a possible D match to TRBD2 (5 bases). The ends were cut back, 5 bases at V and 7 bases at J, with 8 bases in the middle. Germline lookup yields CDR1 SGHNT and CDR2 YENEEA. This CDR3 is built from 12 residues. Here the CDR3 DNA reads TGTGCCAGCAGCCTGAGGGACGGGGAGCTGTTTTTT. Encoded protein: CASSLRDGELFF.

The rearrangement joins TRBV5-4 to TRBJ1-1; the match to TRBD1 covers 11 bases. With V trimmed by 2 bases and J by 10 bases, 10 bases remained unmatched. This CDR3 has 15 amino acids. The germline CDR1 and CDR2 sequences are SGHNT and YYREEE (reference sequence). CDR3: CASSFDSGTGGTAFF. CDR3 coding DNA: TGTGCCAGCAGCTTCGATTCCGGGACAGGGGGGACAGCTTTCTTT.

This clone was observed once. The V gene is TRBV7-2, the J gene TRBJ2-1, with 10 bases identical to TRBD2. Germline values: CDR1 SGHTA, CDR2 FQGNSA. After removal of 6 bases from V and 0 bases from J, the junction contained 5 bases not matched to a gene. CDR3 length: 16 amino acids. CDR3 loop: CASRKREGSSYNEQFF. As DNA, the CDR3 is TGTGCCAGCAGGAAGCGGGAGGGGAGCTCCTACAATGAGCAGTTCTTC.

This clone has just one count. The chain employs TRBV4-2 and TRBJ2-3, with 9 bases aligning to TRBD2. This CDR3 region has 18 residues. The V and J ends lost 4 bases and 2 bases, in that order; junction bases with no gene match: 13. Germline lookup yields CDR1 LGHNA and CDR2 YNFKEQ. The CDR3 here is CASSRPFTQRGATDTQYF. The CDR3 coding sequence is TGTGCCAGCAGCCGCCCCTTCACCCAGCGGGGGGCCACAGATACGCAGTATTTT.

The chain has TRBV7-6 and TRBJ2-1; 11 nucleotides match TRBD2. This CDR3 has 19 amino acids. With 0 bases clipped from V and 4 bases from J, the junction kept 11 bases outside the gene matches. The germline V gene encodes CDR1 SGHVS and CDR2 FNYEAQ. In DNA, the CDR3 is TGTGCCAGCAGCTTAGCGATTAGCGGGAGGGACCGACAATACAATGAGCAGTTCTTC. Translated: CASSLAISGRDRQYNEQFF.

The rearrangement uses TRBV5-5 and TRBJ1-2; the match to TRBD1 covers 11 bases. Losses at the gene ends were 6 bases for V and 6 bases for J; bases not matched to a gene: 10. The CDR3 is 15 amino acids. Germline CDR1 and CDR2: SGHKS and YYEKEE (reference sequence). CDR3 protein: CASTRTGGLLNGYTF. The DNA of the CDR3 is TGTGCCAGCACACGGACAGGGGGCCTACTAAATGGCTACACCTTC.

The chain has TRBV7-9 and TRBJ2-7, with D hard to call. The CDR3 contains 12 residues. V gave up 5 bases and J gave up 0 bases, with 5 bases separating them. In germline, CDR1 is SEHNR, CDR2 FQNEAQ (reference sequence). The CDR3 DNA reads TGTGCCAGCAGCCCGGGCTCCTACGAGCAGTACTTC. This sequence encodes CASSPGSYEQYF.

The rearrangement joins TRBV6-1 to TRBJ1-3; 8 positions agree with TRBD1. CDR1 MNHNS and CDR2 SASEGT come from the germline V gene. CDR3 length equals 15 residues. V was clipped by 6 bases and J by 6 bases; unmatched bases: 10. CDR3 bases: TGTGCCAGCAGACCAGACAGGGGAGATGAAAACACCATATATTTT. It specifies CASRPDRGDENTIYF.